Described below is a single TCR beta chain sequence and its context. Primers included in the PCR were 60 Vbeta and 13 Jbeta primers. Profiling relied on immunoSEQ multiplex PCR, and the TCRdb table lists in-frame clones only, not all of them. The profile covers 100,000 or so clones, with roughly 80% appearing a single time and roughly 8.6% taken by the ten largest. At collection, donors were nominally healthy, but unrecorded immune exposures were probable. Germline CDR1 reads SGHRS; CDR2 reads YFSETQ. Trimming pared 4 bases from V and 0 bases from J, leaving 11 bases between. CDR3 length equals 15 residues. The data stem from a study of cytomegalovirus exposure and HLA in healthy donors.

The V call is TRBV5-1, the J call TRBJ1-5; D is unclear. The sample taken for sequencing was PBMCs. This TCR derives from a woman aged 40 to 55 in good health and CMV-seropositive. The CDR3 is CASSLQPDSNQPQHF. CDR3 in DNA: TGCGCCAGCAGCCTACAGCCAGATAGCAATCAGCCCCAGCATTTT.